One sample yielded the 22 T cell receptor beta chains listed below, sequenced in a study of OX40 agonist ivuxolimab in advanced cancers. Data came from immunoSEQ multiplex PCR; TCRdb stores just in-frame clones and leaves some out. The sample comprises about 80,000 clones, around 91% of which are singletons, and about 1.8% rests with the top ten. Sequencing was performed on CD4+ or CD8+ T cells sorted from blood, taken in a trial of the OX40 agonist ivuxolimab. Source of these receptors: an adult with an advanced solid tumor such as melanoma, head and neck, liver or kidney cancer.

V gene TRBV28 combines with J gene TRBJ1-2; the D is unclear. CDR3 length: 15 amino acids. CDR1 and CDR2 from the germline V gene are MDHEN and SYDVKM. V lost 7 bases to trimming and J lost 2 bases, with 17 bases between them. CDR3 region: CASKTALGSNYGYTF. The CDR3 region has the DNA TGTGCCAGCAAAACCGCCCTGGGTTCGAACTATGGCTACACCTTC.

The rearrangement links TRBV7-2 to TRBJ1-5, with a possible D match to TRBD1 (6 bases). Trimming cost V 3 bases and J 2 bases, with 14 bases left between them. From germline, CDR1 is SGHTA and CDR2 FQGNSA. The CDR3 totals 16 residues. The CDR3 here is CASSLGGGDGNQPQHF. The CDR3, as DNA: TGTGCCAGCAGCTTGGGCGGGGGCGATGGCAATCAGCCCCAGCATTTT.

This rearrangement joins TRBV7-9 to TRBJ2-3; the match to TRBD2 covers 10 bases. The V segment lost 1 base and the J segment 14 bases; nucleotides outside the gene matches: 12. Germline CDR1 is SEHNR and CDR2 is FQNEAQ (reference sequence). This CDR3 spans 15 amino acids. CDR3 sequence reads: CASSLGAGGFRRAYF. CDR3 DNA sequence: TGTGCCAGCAGCTTAGGAGCGGGGGGGTTCCGGAGGGCGTATTTT.

The gene calls are TRBV11-2 and TRBJ2-7; D unresolved. Germline lookup yields CDR1 SGHAT and CDR2 FQNNGV. CDR3 length: 19 residues. Trimming removed 2 bases from V and 0 bases from J, with 23 bases in between. The CDR3 is CASSLIVAVPRRSSYEQYF. CDR3 coding DNA: TGTGCCAGCAGCTTAATCGTAGCCGTACCTCGGCGGAGCTCCTACGAGCAGTACTTC.

V is TRBV4-2 and J is TRBJ1-1; 9 bases agree with TRBD1. CDR1 LGHNA and CDR2 YNFKEQ come from the germline V gene. Unmatched junction bases numbered 3, after V lost 1 base and J lost 3 bases. The CDR3 sequence is 15 residues long. CDR3 bases: TGTGCCAGCAGCCAAGGACAGGGGGGGGACACTGAAGCTTTCTTT. It yields the protein CASSQGQGGDTEAFF.

The chain combines TRBV7-2 with TRBJ1-2; D perhaps matches TRBD1 (6 bases). This CDR3 is 14 amino acids long. V lost 1 base to trimming and J lost 5 bases, with 11 bases between them. From germline, CDR1 is SGHTA and CDR2 FQGNSA. The CDR3 DNA follows: TGTGCCAGCAGCTTAGTAGGGGGTGAATATGGCTACACCTTC. Residues: CASSLVGGEYGYTF.

This clone is a singleton in its sample. The V call is TRBV18, the J call TRBJ1-1; no firm D call. Trimming pared 4 bases from V and 0 bases from J, leaving 3 bases between. Germline V CDR1 and CDR2: KGHSH, LQKENI. The CDR3 loop spans 12 amino acids. The CDR3 reads CASSLLNTEAFF. CDR3 sequence (DNA): TGTGCCAGCTCACTACTGAACACTGAAGCTTTCTTT.

The chain employs TRBV28 and TRBJ1-5; a possible D gene is TRBD1 (5 bases). This CDR3 region has 18 residues. V lost 5 bases and J lost 0, with 20 bases in between. Germline lookup yields CDR1 MDHEN and CDR2 SYDVKM. Written as DNA, the CDR3 is TGTGCCAGCAGTCTACCCCCCAGGGACGGCTATAGCAATCAGCCCCAGCATTTT. Protein: CASSLPPRDGYSNQPQHF.

This chain links TRBV6-6 with TRBJ1-3; D not certain. Germline V gene data show CDR1 as MNHNY and CDR2 as SVGAGI (reference sequence). This CDR3 has 14 amino acids. Trimming took off 6 bases at V and 0 bases at J, with 9 bases between the two ends. CDR3 nucleotide sequence: TGTGCCAGCAGCTATGAACACTCTGGAAACACCATATATTTT. Its translation is CASSYEHSGNTIYF.

This chain connects TRBV21-1 to TRBJ2-3. TRBV21-1 is termed a pseudogene. CDR3 length: 14 residues. The CDR3 sequence is CASSTPGAEDTQYF. CDR3 nucleotides: TGTGCCAGCAGCACCCCGGGGGCCGAAGATACGCAGTATTTT.

V usage is TRBV18 and J usage is TRBJ2-1; D remains unclear. There are 14 residues in the CDR3. The V gene lost 2 bases and the J gene lost 4 bases, with 9 bases spanning the gap. Germline CDR1 is KGHSH and CDR2 is LQKENI. In DNA, the CDR3 is TGTGCCAGCTCACCAAAGCCCCCTTACAATGAGCAGTTCTTC. Encoded protein: CASSPKPPYNEQFF.

The chain is built from TRBV10-3 and TRBJ2-1, with TRBD2 identical over 8 bases. With V trimmed by 3 bases and J by 5 bases, 6 bases remained unmatched. In germline, CDR1 is ENHRY, CDR2 SYGVKD. The CDR3 is made up of 15 amino acids. In nucleotides, the CDR3 is TGTGCCATCAGTGATAGTAGCGGGAATGACAATGAGCAGTTCTTC. Protein product: CAISDSSGNDNEQFF.

The chain is built from TRBV4-2 and TRBJ2-2; D uncertain. V was pared by 1 base and J by 4 bases, with 16 bases between. The CDR3 extends over 17 amino acids. CDR1 and CDR2 (germline): LGHNA, YNFKEQ. The CDR3 loop is CASSQGDSQLGTGELFF. CDR3 sequence (DNA): TGTGCCAGCAGCCAAGGGGATAGCCAGTTAGGCACCGGGGAGCTGTTTTTT.

This chain uses TRBV5-6 with TRBJ1-1; no clear D gene. Germline CDR1 is SGHDT and CDR2 is YYEEEE. This CDR3 is built from 15 residues. Trimming stripped 0 bases from V and 0 bases from J, with 9 bases between. The CDR3 nucleotides read TGTGCCAGCAGCTTGGGGCTTACCTTGAACACTGAAGCTTTCTTT. This codes for CASSLGLTLNTEAFF. Using reference TRBV5-6 and TRBJ1-1 for the parts outside the CDR3, the full variable domain is DAGVTQSPTHLIKTRGQQVTLRCSPKSGHDTVSWYQQALGQGPQFIFQYYEEEERQRGNFPDRFSGHQFPNYSSELNVNALLLGDSALYLCASSLGLTLNTEAFFGQGTRLTVV.

This clone was detected a few times. DNA for the CDR3: TGTGCCATCAGTGGACAGGTGGACACTGAAGCTTTCTTT. Amino acid sequence: CAISGQVDTEAFF. The rearrangement joins TRBV10-3 to TRBJ1-1, with D possibly TRBD1 on 6 matching bases. Germline loops: CDR1 ENHRY, CDR2 SYGVKD. The CDR3 has 13 residues. Trimming cost V 4 bases and J 3 bases, with 9 bases left between them.

This clone was counted a few times. This chain joins TRBV7-2 and TRBJ2-2, with 10 bases identical to TRBD2. Germline V CDR1 and CDR2: SGHTA, FQGNSA. J lost 5 bases, V lost 2 bases, and 11 bases had no gene match. The CDR3 has 18 amino acids. CDR3 sequence (DNA): TGTGCCAGCAGCTTATCGCTAGCGGGGGTCCAAGGGACCGGGGAGCTGTTTTTT. Protein: CASSLSLAGVQGTGELFF.

The J gene is TRBJ1-2, the V gene TRBV29-1; TRBD1 matches 9 bases. Per germline, CDR1 SQVTM and CDR2 ANQGSEA. The CDR3 has 12 residues. The junction had 5 bases not matched to a gene; V was cut back by 4 bases and J by 8 bases. The CDR3 DNA reads as TGCAGCGTTGGGGGACAGGGCTGGGGCTACACCTTC. Protein sequence: CSVGGQGWGYTF.

This rearrangement joins TRBV19 to TRBJ2-1; the match to TRBD2 covers 10 bases. Germline CDR1 is LNHDA and CDR2 is SQIVND (reference sequence). J lost 4 bases, V lost 5 bases, and 11 bases had no gene match. CDR3 length: 17 amino acids. The CDR3 spells CASSDSLAGATYNEQFF. CDR3 sequence (DNA): TGTGCCAGTAGTGATTCTCTAGCGGGAGCGACGTACAATGAGCAGTTCTTC. Variable domain in full (rest from reference TRBV19 and TRBJ2-1): DGGITQSPKYLFRKEGQNVTLSCEQNLNHDAMYWYRQDPGQGLRLIYYSQIVNDFQKGDIAEGYSVSREKKESFPLTVTSAQKNPTAFYLCASSDSLAGATYNEQFFGPGTRLTVL.

The chain links TRBV2 to TRBJ1-4; no firm D call. Germline CDR1 is SNHLY and CDR2 is FYNNEI. CDR3 size: 13 residues. Trimming removed 6 bases at V and 8 bases at J, with 13 bases between. The CDR3 DNA reads TGTGCCAGCAGGGGCCTAGGTCGGGAAAAACTGTTTTTT. Protein product: CASRGLGREKLFF.

The V and J genes are TRBV10-2 and TRBJ2-7; 9 bases fit TRBD2. V gave up 7 bases and J gave up 2 bases; unmatched junction bases: 6. This CDR3 is built from 14 residues. The V gene's germline CDR1 is WSHSY and CDR2 SAAADI. The CDR3 region is CASTGLAGPYEQYF. Here the CDR3 DNA reads TGCGCCAGCACGGGGCTAGCGGGACCCTACGAGCAGTACTTC.

In its sample, this clone was seen once. The chain couples TRBV28 to TRBJ1-1; TRBD1 agrees at 12 bases. The CDR3 extends over 16 amino acids. Per germline, CDR1 MDHEN and CDR2 SYDVKM. The V gene end was trimmed by 5 bases and the J gene end by 6 bases; junction bases not matched to a gene: 10. The CDR3 DNA reads as TGTGCCAGCAGTCTACCGGGACAGGGGGCGCGACCTGAAGCTTTCTTT. It specifies CASSLPGQGARPEAFF.

This clone has just a few counts. The V gene is TRBV7-9, the J gene TRBJ2-5; 10 positions agree with TRBD1. The V and J ends lost 3 bases and 1 base, in that order; junction bases with no gene match: 5. This CDR3 spans 16 amino acids. Per the germline V gene, CDR1 is SEHNR and CDR2 is FQNEAQ (reference sequence). The CDR3 DNA reads TGTGCCAGCAGCTTGGGGGACAGGGGACCCCAAGAGACCCAGTACTTC. Encoded protein: CASSLGDRGPQETQYF.